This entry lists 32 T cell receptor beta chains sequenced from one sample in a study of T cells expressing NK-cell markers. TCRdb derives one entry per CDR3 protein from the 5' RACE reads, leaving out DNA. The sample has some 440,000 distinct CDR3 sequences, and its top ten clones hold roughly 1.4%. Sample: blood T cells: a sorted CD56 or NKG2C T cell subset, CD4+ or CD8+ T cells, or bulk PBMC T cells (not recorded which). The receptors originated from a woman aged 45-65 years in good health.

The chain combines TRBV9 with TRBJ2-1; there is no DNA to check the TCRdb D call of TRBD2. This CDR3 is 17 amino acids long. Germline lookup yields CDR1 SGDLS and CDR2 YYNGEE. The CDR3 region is CASSVDPSGGLRNEQFF.

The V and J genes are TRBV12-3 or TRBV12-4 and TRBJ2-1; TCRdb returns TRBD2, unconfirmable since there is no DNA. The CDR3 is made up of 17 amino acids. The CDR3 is CASSLGPDPTSYNEQFF.

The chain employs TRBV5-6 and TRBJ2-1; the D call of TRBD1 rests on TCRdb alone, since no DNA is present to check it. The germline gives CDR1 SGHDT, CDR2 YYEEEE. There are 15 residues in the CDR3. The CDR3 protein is CASSPTGGTYNEQFF.

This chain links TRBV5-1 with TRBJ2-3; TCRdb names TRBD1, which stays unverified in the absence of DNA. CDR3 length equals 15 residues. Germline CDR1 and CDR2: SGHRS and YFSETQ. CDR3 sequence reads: CASSLGGSDTDTQYF.

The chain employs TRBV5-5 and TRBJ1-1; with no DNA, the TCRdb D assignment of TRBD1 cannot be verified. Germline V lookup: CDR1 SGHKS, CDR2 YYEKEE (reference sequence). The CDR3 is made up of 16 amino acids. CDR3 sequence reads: CASSLTVGNVGAGAFF.

The CDR3: CASSLGRSNGYTF. This chain links TRBV12-3 or TRBV12-4 with TRBJ1-2. CDR3 length: 13 residues.

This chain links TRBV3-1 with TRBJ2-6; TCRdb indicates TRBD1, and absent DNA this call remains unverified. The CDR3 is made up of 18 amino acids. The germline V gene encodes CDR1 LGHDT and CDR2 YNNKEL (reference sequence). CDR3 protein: CASSPWTGSRSGANVLTF.

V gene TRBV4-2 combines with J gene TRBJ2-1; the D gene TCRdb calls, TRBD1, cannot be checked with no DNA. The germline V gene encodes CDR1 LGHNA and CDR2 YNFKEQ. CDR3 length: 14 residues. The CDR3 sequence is CASSHPDQTHGQFF.

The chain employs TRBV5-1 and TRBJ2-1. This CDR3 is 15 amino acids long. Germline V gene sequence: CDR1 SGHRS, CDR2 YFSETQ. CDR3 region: CASSLADAANNEQFF.

The CDR3 sequence: CSARVTSGGPSQFF. The chain combines TRBV20-1 with TRBJ2-1; TCRdb's assignment of TRBD2 cannot be checked, as there is no DNA. The CDR3 contains 14 residues. CDR1 is DFQATT and CDR2 is SNEGSKA in the germline V gene (reference sequence).

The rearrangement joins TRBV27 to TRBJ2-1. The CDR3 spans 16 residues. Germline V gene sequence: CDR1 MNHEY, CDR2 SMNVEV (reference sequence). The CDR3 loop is CASSLPLGSSYNEQFF.

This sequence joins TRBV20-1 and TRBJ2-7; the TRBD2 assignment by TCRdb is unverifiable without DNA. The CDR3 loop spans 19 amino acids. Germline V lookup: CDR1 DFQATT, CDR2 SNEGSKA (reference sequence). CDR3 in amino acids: CSARDPGTGAGLAGVKQYF.

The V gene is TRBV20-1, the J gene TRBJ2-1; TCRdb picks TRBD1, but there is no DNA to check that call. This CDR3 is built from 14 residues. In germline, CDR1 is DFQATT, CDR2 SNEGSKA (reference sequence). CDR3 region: CSATLLTGRDEQFF.

CDR3 sequence reads: CASSDPRALAATEAFF. The rearrangement joins TRBV5-4 to TRBJ1-1; TCRdb's assignment of TRBD1 cannot be checked, as there is no DNA. Germline V CDR1 and CDR2: SGHNT, YYREEE (reference sequence). CDR3 length: 16 residues.

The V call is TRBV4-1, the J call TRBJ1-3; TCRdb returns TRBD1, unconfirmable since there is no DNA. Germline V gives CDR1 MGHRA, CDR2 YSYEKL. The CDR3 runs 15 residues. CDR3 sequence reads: CASSQEEGAGNTIYF.

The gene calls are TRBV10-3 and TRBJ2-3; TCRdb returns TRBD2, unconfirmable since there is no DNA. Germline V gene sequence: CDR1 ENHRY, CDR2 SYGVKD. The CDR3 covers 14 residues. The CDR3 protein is CAISAGGKSDTQYF.

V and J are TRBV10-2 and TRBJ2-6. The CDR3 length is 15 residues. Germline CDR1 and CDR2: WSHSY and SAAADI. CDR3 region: CASSESQSGANVLTF.

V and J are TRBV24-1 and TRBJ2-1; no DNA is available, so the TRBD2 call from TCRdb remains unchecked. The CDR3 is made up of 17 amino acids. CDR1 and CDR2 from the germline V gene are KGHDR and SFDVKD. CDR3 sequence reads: CATSETIAGGRYNEQFF.

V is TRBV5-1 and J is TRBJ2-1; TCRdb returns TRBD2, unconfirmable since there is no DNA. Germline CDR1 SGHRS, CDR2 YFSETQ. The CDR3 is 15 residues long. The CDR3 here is CASSLGGGTVDEQFF.

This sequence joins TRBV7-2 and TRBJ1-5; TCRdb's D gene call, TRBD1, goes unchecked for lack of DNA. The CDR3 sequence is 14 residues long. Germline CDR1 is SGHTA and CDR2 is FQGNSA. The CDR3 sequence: CASSSRVGNQPQHF. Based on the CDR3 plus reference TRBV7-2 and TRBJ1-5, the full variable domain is GAGVSQSPSNKVTEKGKDVELRCDPISGHTALYWYRQSLGQGLEFLIYFQGNSAPDKSGLPSDRFSAERTGGSVSTLTIQRTQQEDSAVYLCASSSRVGNQPQHFGDGTRLSIL.

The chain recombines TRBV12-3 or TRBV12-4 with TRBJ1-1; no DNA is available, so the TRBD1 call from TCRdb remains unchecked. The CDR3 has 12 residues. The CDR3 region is CASSLVIGGAFF.

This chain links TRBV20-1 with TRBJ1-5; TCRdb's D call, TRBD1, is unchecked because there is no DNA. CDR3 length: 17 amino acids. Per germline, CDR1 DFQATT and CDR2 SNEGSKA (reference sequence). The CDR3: CSAIGTGVGDSNQPQHF.

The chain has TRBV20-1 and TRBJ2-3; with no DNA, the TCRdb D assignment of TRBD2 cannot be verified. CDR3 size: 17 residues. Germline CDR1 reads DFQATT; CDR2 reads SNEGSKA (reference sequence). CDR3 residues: CSARGHLAGASTDTQYF.

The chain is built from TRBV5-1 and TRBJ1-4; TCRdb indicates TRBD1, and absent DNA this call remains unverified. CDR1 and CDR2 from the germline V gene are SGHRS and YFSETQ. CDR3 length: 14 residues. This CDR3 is CASSHTGLNEKLFF.

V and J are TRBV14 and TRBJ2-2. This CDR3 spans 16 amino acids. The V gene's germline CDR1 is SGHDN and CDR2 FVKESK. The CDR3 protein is CASSQDFRMNTGELFF.

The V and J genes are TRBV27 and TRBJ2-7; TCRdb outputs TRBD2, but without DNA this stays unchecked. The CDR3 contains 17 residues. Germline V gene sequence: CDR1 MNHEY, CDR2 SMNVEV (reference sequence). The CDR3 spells CASSRVPWTSGSHEQYF.

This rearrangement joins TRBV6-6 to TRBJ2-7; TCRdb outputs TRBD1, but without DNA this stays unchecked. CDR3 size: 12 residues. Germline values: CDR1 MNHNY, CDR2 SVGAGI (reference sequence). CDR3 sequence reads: CASTYGVPEQYF.

CDR3 protein: CASSSGDSSTDTQYF. V and J are TRBV9 and TRBJ2-3. CDR1 SGDLS and CDR2 YYNGEE come from the germline V gene. The CDR3 has 15 amino acids. The entire variable domain, with the rest obtained from reference TRBV9 and TRBJ2-3, is as follows: DSGVTQTPKHLITATGQRVTLRCSPRSGDLSVYWYQQSLDQGLQFLIQYYNGEERAKGNILERFSAQQFPDLHSELNLSSLELGDSALYFCASSSGDSSTDTQYFGPGTRLTVL.

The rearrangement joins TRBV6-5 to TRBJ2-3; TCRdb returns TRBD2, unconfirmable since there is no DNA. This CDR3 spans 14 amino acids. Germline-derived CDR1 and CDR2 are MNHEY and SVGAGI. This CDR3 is CASSAGLPTDTQYF.

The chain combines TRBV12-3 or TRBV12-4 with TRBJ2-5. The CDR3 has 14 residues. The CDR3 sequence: CASSSRRIEETQYF.

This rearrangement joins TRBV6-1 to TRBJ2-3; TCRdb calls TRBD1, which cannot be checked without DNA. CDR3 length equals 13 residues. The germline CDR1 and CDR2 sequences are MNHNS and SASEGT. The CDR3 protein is CASSAYRADTQYF.

The CDR3: CASSLAETQYF. This sequence joins TRBV5-1 and TRBJ2-5. This CDR3 has 11 residues. Germline loops: CDR1 SGHRS, CDR2 YFSETQ.